Shown below are 10 T cell receptor beta chains from a single sample sequenced in a study of blood T cells in healthy people across ages. PCR was performed a second time for about 6 to 11 cycles using a sample-barcoded 5' primer and a J-beta primer mix. TCRdb passed the 5' RACE reads through MiXCR, listing each CDR3 protein once. The table lists 500,000 to 650,000 distinct CDR3 sequences, roughly a quarter of them singletons, with over 3.5% in the top ten. These same data were also listed under a study on T cells of mothers and their children.

The sample comprised blood. The receptors shown here come from a boy aged 2 to 10 in good health.

This chain joins TRBV7-9 and TRBJ2-1; 11 bases match TRBD2. There are 15 residues in the CDR3. Germline CDR1 reads SEHNR; CDR2 reads FQNEAQ (reference sequence). Trimming at V came to 5 bases and at J to 4 bases, leaving 4 bases not matched to a gene. The CDR3 here is CASSATSGEYNEQFF. CDR3 DNA sequence: TGTGCCAGCAGCGCGACTAGCGGGGAATACAATGAGCAGTTCTTC.

This clonotype was picked up a small number of times. The chain's CDR3 is CASRGNRVQETQYF. CDR3 nucleotide sequence: TGTGCCAGCAGGGGAAACAGGGTACAAGAGACCCAGTACTTC. V usage is TRBV7-3 and J usage is TRBJ2-5; D is perhaps TRBD1 (6 bases). There are 14 residues in the CDR3. CDR1 and CDR2 from the germline V gene are SGHTA and FQGTGA. Trimming stripped 6 bases from V and 2 bases from J, with 13 bases between.

This clonotype was seen a handful of times. The gene calls are TRBV5-1 and TRBJ2-1, with 10 bases matching TRBD2. Per germline, CDR1 SGHRS and CDR2 YFSETQ. The CDR3 consists of 15 residues. V shed 4 bases, J shed 4 bases, and the junction held 5 bases outside the gene matches. CDR3 amino acids: CASSVSGRAYNEQFF. The DNA of the CDR3 is TGCGCCAGCAGCGTGAGCGGGAGGGCGTACAATGAGCAGTTCTTC.

Only a few counts were recorded for this clonotype. This sequence joins TRBV29-1 and TRBJ2-7, with TRBD2 matching 9 bases. Germline CDR1 SQVTM, CDR2 ANQGSEA. The CDR3 is 13 residues long. J gave up 7 bases and V 1 base, and 5 bases lay outside the gene matches. Here the CDR3 reads CSVEGGLASEQYF. CDR3 in DNA: TGCAGCGTTGAAGGGGGACTAGCAAGTGAGCAGTACTTC.

This chain links TRBV7-9 with TRBJ2-1; 7 nucleotides match TRBD2. J was trimmed by 5 bases and V by 5 bases; bases with no gene match: 12. There are 16 residues in the CDR3. Germline V CDR1 and CDR2: SEHNR, FQNEAQ (reference sequence). The chain's CDR3 is CASSTYKGLKHNEQFF. For the CDR3, the DNA is TGTGCCAGCAGCACGTACAAGGGACTAAAACACAATGAGCAGTTCTTC.

This chain connects TRBV29-1 to TRBJ2-5; 13 bases match TRBD2. V was pared by 1 base and J by 4 bases, with 9 bases of the junction left unmatched. The germline CDR1 and CDR2 sequences are SQVTM and ANQGSEA. The CDR3 is 17 amino acids. CDR3 coding DNA: TGCAGCGTTGAAGGACTAGCGGGGGGCCGGCCTGCAGAGACCCAGTACTTC. Translated, it gives CSVEGLAGGRPAETQYF.

The chain links TRBV29-1 to TRBJ2-1; 10 positions match TRBD1. The CDR3 is made up of 15 amino acids. The V and J ends lost 3 bases and 3 bases, in that order; junction bases with no gene match: 5. Looked up from germline, CDR1 is SQVTM and CDR2 is ANQGSEA. CDR3 sequence (DNA): TGCAGCGTTGATGAGGGGACAGGGGTCTACAATGAGCAGTTCTTC. This sequence encodes CSVDEGTGVYNEQFF.

CDR3 residues: CASSLGTFYNEQFF. CDR3 coding DNA: TGTGCCAGCAGCTTGGGGACTTTCTACAATGAGCAGTTCTTC. V and J are TRBV5-6 and TRBJ2-1, with a weak D call TRBD2 (5 bases). Trimming took 0 bases from V and 3 from J, leaving 7 bases between them. Germline V gives CDR1 SGHDT, CDR2 YYEEEE. The CDR3 contains 14 residues.

This clonotype has a handful of counts. This sequence joins TRBV5-5 and TRBJ1-2; no firm D call. The CDR3 totals 17 residues. The germline V and J ends were trimmed by 4 bases and 4 bases, with 23 bases remaining between them. Germline V gives CDR1 SGHKS, CDR2 YYEKEE (reference sequence). CDR3 coding DNA: TGTGCCAGCAGCCTGATACAATTGGGCGGTCCCCGCTATGGCTACACCTTC. Residues: CASSLIQLGGPRYGYTF.

In this sample, this clonotype turned up a few times. This chain's CDR3 is CASSLEGYYNEQFF. CDR3 nucleotide sequence: TGTGCCAGCAGCTTAGAGGGGTACTACAATGAGCAGTTCTTC. The chain joins TRBV7-2 to TRBJ2-1; tentative D call: TRBD1 (5 bases). From germline, CDR1 is SGHTA and CDR2 FQGNSA. V lost 1 base to trimming and J lost 3 bases, with 7 bases between them. The CDR3 runs 14 residues.